One and the same sample provided the 32 T cell receptor beta chains below, sequenced in a study of T cell responses to AZD1222 COVID-19 vaccine. Sequenced by immunoSEQ multiplex PCR; TCRdb stores in-frame clones only, minus some. Among some 50,000 clones, 79% were seen once, and the ten largest hold roughly 22%. This material consisted of peripheral blood, taken on day 0 of MenACWY control vaccination. These receptor sequences come from an adult in good health.

The V call is TRBV5-4, the J call TRBJ2-3; D is undetermined. Germline loops: CDR1 SGHNT, CDR2 YYREEE (reference sequence). This CDR3 is 15 amino acids long. V lost 2 bases and J lost 2, with 12 bases in between. The CDR3 is CASSFRSPNTDTQYF. The CDR3 nucleotides read TGTGCCAGCAGCTTCAGGTCACCTAACACAGATACGCAGTATTTT.

In this sample, this clone turned up a few times. The chain is built from TRBV10-2 and TRBJ2-2; a possible D gene is TRBD1 (6 bases). V lost 7 bases to trimming and J lost 6 bases, with 12 bases between them. The CDR3 is 13 residues long. The germline gives CDR1 WSHSY, CDR2 SAAADI. CDR3: CASTLQGPGELFF. The CDR3 DNA follows: TGCGCCAGCACTCTACAGGGTCCCGGGGAGCTGTTTTTT.

This chain connects TRBV2 to TRBJ1-2; 9 bases agree with TRBD1. In germline, CDR1 is SNHLY, CDR2 FYNNEI. The CDR3 is made up of 13 amino acids. V lost 8 bases, J lost 2 bases, and 3 bases stayed unmatched. CDR3 residues: CASWDRVNYGYTF. The DNA for the CDR3 is TGTGCCAGCTGGGACAGGGTCAACTATGGCTACACCTTC.

The genes are TRBV3-1 (or the pseudogene TRBV3-2) and TRBJ1-1; tentatively, D is TRBD1 (6 bases). Germline assignment: CDR1 LGHDT and CDR2 YNNKEL (reference sequence). The CDR3 totals 14 residues. Trimming took 7 bases from V and 8 from J, leaving 20 bases between them. The CDR3 reads CASTPPGALGEAFF. The CDR3 nucleotides are TGTGCCAGCACCCCTCCGGGGGCCTTGGGGGAAGCTTTCTTT.

The chain carries TRBV2 and TRBJ1-2, with unresolved D. There are 14 residues in the CDR3. Trimming took 4 bases from V and 2 from J, leaving 11 bases between them. Germline CDR1 and CDR2: SNHLY and FYNNEI. As DNA, the CDR3 is TGTGCCAGCAGTGCCCGTACTCTAAACTATGGCTACACCTTC. The encoded protein is CASSARTLNYGYTF.

The genes are TRBV2 and TRBJ2-2; the match to TRBD2 covers 8 bases. V was pared by 6 bases and J by 7 bases, with 7 bases of the junction left unmatched. The CDR3 extends over 14 amino acids. Germline loops: CDR1 SNHLY, CDR2 FYNNEI. CDR3 sequence: CASSPGGARGELFF. Written as DNA, the CDR3 is TGTGCCAGCAGCCCGGGAGGGGCGCGCGGGGAGCTGTTTTTT.

The chain carries TRBV27 and TRBJ1-4, with a weak D call TRBD1 (5 bases). The CDR3 spans 12 residues. Per the germline V gene, CDR1 is MNHEY and CDR2 is SMNVEV (reference sequence). V was trimmed by 6 bases and J by 8 bases, leaving 10 bases between them. This CDR3 is CASSPGGEKLFF. CDR3 in DNA: TGTGCCAGCAGCCCCGGGGGGGAAAAACTGTTTTTT.

V gene TRBV11-2 combines with J gene TRBJ1-1; D is unresolved. This CDR3 contains 12 residues. The germline gives CDR1 SGHAT, CDR2 FQNNGV. Deletions cut 1 base from V and 11 bases from J, with 11 bases between. The CDR3: CASSLAGGRAFF. CDR3 nucleotides: TGTGCCAGCAGCTTAGCGGGAGGGAGGGCTTTCTTT.

The chain links TRBV4-2 to TRBJ1-2; D might be TRBD1 (5 bases). The CDR3 runs to 17 residues. With 4 bases removed from V and 4 bases from J, the gap between germline ends came to 22 bases. Germline lookup yields CDR1 LGHNA and CDR2 YNFKEQ. CDR3 nucleotide sequence: TGTGCCAGCAGCCCAGATAAGGGGCGGGCGCAAGCCTATGGCTACACCTTC. Residues: CASSPDKGRAQAYGYTF.

This clone has only a few counts. V is TRBV30 and J is TRBJ1-6; no definite D call. The CDR3 runs 15 residues. Germline CDR1 GTSNPN, CDR2 SVGIG (reference sequence). Trimming pared 0 bases from V and 1 base from J, leaving 7 bases between. The CDR3 is CAWSVAASYNSPLHF. In nucleotides, the CDR3 is TGTGCCTGGAGTGTAGCAGCGTCCTATAATTCACCCCTCCACTTT.

The chain joins TRBV6-4 to TRBJ1-1; TRBD1 matches 8 bases. V gave up 6 bases and J gave up 3 bases; unmatched junction bases: 6. This CDR3 has 14 amino acids. Germline CDR1 reads MRHNA; CDR2 reads SNTAGT. CDR3 DNA: TGTGCCAGCAGCGAATCGACAGGGGACACTGAAGCTTTCTTT. Translation gives CASSESTGDTEAFF.

V is TRBV5-1 and J is TRBJ1-6; D unresolved. The length of the CDR3 is 13 residues. Trimming cost V 3 bases and J 7 bases, with 8 bases left between them. The V gene's germline CDR1 is SGHRS and CDR2 YFSETQ. Written as DNA, the CDR3 is TGCGCCAGCAGCTCCGGGATGAATTCACCCCTCCACTTT. It is translated as CASSSGMNSPLHF. The whole variable domain, remainder taken from reference TRBV5-1 and TRBJ1-6, is KAGVTQTPRYLIKTRGQQVTLSCSPISGHRSVSWYQQTPGQGLQFLFEYFSETQRNKGNFPGRFSGRQFSNSRSEMNVSTLELGDSALYLCASSSGMNSPLHFGNGTRLTVT.

V gene TRBV6-6 combines with J gene TRBJ1-6; D is possibly TRBD1 (5 bases). Trimming shortened V by 6 bases and J by 7 bases, and 19 bases separated the two germline ends. This CDR3 region has 16 residues. CDR1 MNHNY and CDR2 SVGAGI come from the germline V gene (reference sequence). DNA for the CDR3: TGTGCCAGCAGACGCCGGGGGAGTGAGGGCAATTCACCCCTCCACTTT. Translating it yields CASRRRGSEGNSPLHF.

The V call is TRBV7-9, the J call TRBJ1-1; maybe TRBD1 (5 bases). The CDR3 is 16 amino acids. CDR1 is SEHNR, CDR2 FQNEAQ, per germline (reference sequence). V lost 5 bases and J lost 0, with 16 bases in between. CDR3 sequence reads: CASSPQFGGMNTEAFF. CDR3 nucleotides: TGTGCCAGCAGCCCCCAATTCGGGGGGATGAACACTGAAGCTTTCTTT.

The rearrangement uses TRBV5-4 and TRBJ1-2, with D possibly TRBD1 on 6 matching bases. Germline assignment: CDR1 SGHNT and CDR2 YYREEE (reference sequence). The CDR3 runs 14 residues. The ends were cut back, 4 bases at V and 4 bases at J, with 14 bases in the middle. CDR3 amino acids: CASSPLGGPYGYTF. The CDR3 DNA sequence: TGTGCCAGCAGCCCCCTCGGGGGGCCCTATGGCTACACCTTC.

This clone was observed once. The rearrangement joins TRBV14 to TRBJ1-4; D gene ambiguous. The germline gives CDR1 SGHDN, CDR2 FVKESK. V was pared by 6 bases and J by 0 bases, with 11 bases between. This CDR3 is 15 amino acids long. Here the CDR3 reads CASSERIATNEKLFF. The CDR3 coding sequence is TGTGCCAGCAGTGAGAGAATTGCAACTAATGAAAAACTGTTTTTT.

V gene TRBV7-9 combines with J gene TRBJ2-1, with D perhaps TRBD2 (5 bases). The CDR3 length is 12 residues. Germline loops: CDR1 SEHNR, CDR2 FQNEAQ (reference sequence). Trimming took off 5 bases at V and 4 bases at J, with 6 bases between the two ends. In DNA, the CDR3 is TGTGCCAGCAGCCGGGAATACAATGAGCAGTTCTTC. Amino acid sequence: CASSREYNEQFF. Looking up the rest from reference TRBV7-9 and TRBJ2-1 gives the full variable domain: DTGVSQNPRHKITKRGQNVTFRCDPISEHNRLYWYRQTLGQGPEFLTYFQNEAQLEKSRLLSDRFSAERPKGSFSTLEIQRTEQGDSAMYLCASSREYNEQFFGPGTRLTVL.

This chain connects TRBV19 to TRBJ1-1; D not resolved. CDR3 size: 15 residues. Germline V CDR1 and CDR2: LNHDA, SQIVND (reference sequence). Trimming left V 4 bases short and J 3 bases short, with 15 bases between. The CDR3 DNA is TGTGCCAGTAGTAAGCCGAGGGCCCTTTACACTGAAGCTTTCTTT. This sequence encodes CASSKPRALYTEAFF.

This clone was seen only a few times. The chain couples TRBV3-1 (or the pseudogene TRBV3-2) to TRBJ2-5; 7 bases are a match to TRBD2. CDR1 and CDR2 from the germline V gene are LGHDT and YNNKEL (reference sequence). The CDR3 totals 14 residues. The V gene end was trimmed by 3 bases and the J gene end by 2 bases; junction bases not matched to a gene: 3. CDR3 DNA: TGTGCCAGCAGCCACCCCGGGGGGCAAGAGACCCAGTACTTC. Translated: CASSHPGGQETQYF.

This clone was found a few times. This chain links TRBV30 with TRBJ2-6; D is unresolved. Germline CDR1 reads GTSNPN; CDR2 reads SVGIG (reference sequence). V was trimmed by 2 bases and J by 2 bases, leaving 13 bases between them. CDR3 length: 16 residues. The CDR3 sequence: CAWSPRPQAGANVLTF. The CDR3 region has the DNA TGTGCCTGGAGTCCACGGCCTCAGGCTGGGGCCAACGTCCTGACTTTC. Combining the CDR3 with reference TRBV30 and TRBJ2-6 gives the whole variable domain SQTIHQWPATLVQPVGSPLSLECTVEGTSNPNLYWYRQAAGRGLQLLFYSVGIGQISSEVPQNLSASRPQDRQFILSSKKLLLSDSGFYLCAWSPRPQAGANVLTFGAGSRLTVL.

The chain has TRBV6-6 and TRBJ2-7; no firm D call. In germline, CDR1 is MNHNY, CDR2 SVGAGI (reference sequence). Trimming removed 4 bases at V and 4 bases at J, with 17 bases between. The CDR3 is 15 amino acids. CDR3 sequence (DNA): TGTGCCAGCAGTTCCCCGACTCTGAATGGGTACGAGCAGTACTTC. Encoded protein: CASSSPTLNGYEQYF.

The J gene is TRBJ2-5, the V gene TRBV14, with D possibly being TRBD1 (5 bases). Germline values: CDR1 SGHDN, CDR2 FVKESK. V was pared by 1 base and J by 4 bases, with 10 bases between. The CDR3 runs 14 residues. The CDR3 here is CASSQGGLLETQYF. CDR3 DNA: TGTGCCAGCAGCCAAGGGGGCCTATTAGAGACCCAGTACTTC.

The chain joins TRBV6-1 to TRBJ1-5; D perhaps matches TRBD1 (6 bases). The length of the CDR3 is 13 residues. The V end was cut by 3 bases, the J end by 4 bases, with 7 bases between. The V gene's germline CDR1 is MNHNS and CDR2 SASEGT. The CDR3 nucleotides read TGTGCCAGCAGTGATACAGGGAATCAGCCCCAGCATTTT. Protein sequence: CASSDTGNQPQHF.

The rearrangement joins TRBV9 to TRBJ2-6; unclear D gene. CDR1 and CDR2 from the germline V gene are SGDLS and YYNGEE. V gave up 5 bases and J gave up 1 base, with 4 bases separating them. The CDR3 extends over 13 amino acids. CDR3 sequence: CASRGSGANVLTF. The CDR3 nucleotides read TGTGCCAGCAGAGGGTCTGGGGCCAACGTCCTGACTTTC. Using reference TRBV9 and TRBJ2-6 for the parts outside the CDR3, the full variable domain is DSGVTQTPKHLITATGQRVTLRCSPRSGDLSVYWYQQSLDQGLQFLIQYYNGEERAKGNILERFSAQQFPDLHSELNLSSLELGDSALYFCASRGSGANVLTFGAGSRLTVL.

This chain joins TRBV7-9 and TRBJ2-3, with TRBD1 matching 8 bases. CDR1 and CDR2 from the germline V gene are SEHNR and FQNEAQ (reference sequence). This CDR3 has 16 amino acids. The trim removed 5 bases at V and 2 bases at J, leaving 9 bases unmatched. The DNA for the CDR3 is TGTGCCAGCAGCCGACTAGGGCAGGGGGCCACAGATACGCAGTATTTT. This codes for CASSRLGQGATDTQYF.

The chain joins TRBV9 to TRBJ1-2; D unresolved. Germline CDR1 and CDR2: SGDLS and YYNGEE. This CDR3 is 14 amino acids long. V was pared by 0 bases and J by 6 bases, with 12 bases between. In nucleotides, the CDR3 is TGTGCCAGCAGCGTAGCTTCCGGCGTGGATGGCTACACCTTC. It is translated as CASSVASGVDGYTF.

CDR3 in amino acids: CASSYWTGIYEQYF. The DNA for the CDR3 is TGTGCCAGCAGTTACTGGACAGGGATCTACGAGCAGTACTTC. The chain recombines TRBV28 with TRBJ2-7, with TRBD1 identical over 8 bases. With 4 bases clipped from V and 3 bases from J, the junction kept 5 bases outside the gene matches. The CDR3 totals 14 residues. From germline, CDR1 is MDHEN and CDR2 SYDVKM. Full variable domain (missing parts from reference TRBV28 and TRBJ2-7): DVKVTQSSRYLVKRTGEKVFLECVQDMDHENMFWYRQDPGLGLRLIYFSYDVKMKEKGDIPEGYSVSREKKERFSLILESASTNQTSMYLCASSYWTGIYEQYFGPGTRLTVT.

This clone was seen just once. This rearrangement joins TRBV2 to TRBJ2-2, with no clear D. CDR3 size: 13 residues. The ends were cut back, 3 bases at V and 2 bases at J, with 4 bases in the middle. CDR1 is SNHLY and CDR2 is FYNNEI in the germline V gene. CDR3 protein: CASSDSNTGELFF. CDR3 DNA sequence: TGTGCCAGCAGTGATAGCAACACCGGGGAGCTGTTTTTT. Filled out from reference TRBV2 and TRBJ2-2, the complete variable domain reads EPEVTQTPSHQVTQMGQEVILRCVPISNHLYFYWYRQILGQKVEFLVSFYNNEISEKSEIFDDQFSVERPDGSNFTLKIRSTKLEDSAMYFCASSDSNTGELFFGEGSRLTVL.

The chain has TRBV6-5 and TRBJ1-5, with D perhaps matching TRBD1 (6 bases). The CDR3 is 14 residues long. Germline CDR1 MNHEY, CDR2 SVGAGI. Trimming stripped 7 bases from V and 5 bases from J, with 15 bases between. The CDR3 bases are TGTGCCAGCAAAAGTTTGGGACAATATCAGCCCCAGCATTTT. Translating gives CASKSLGQYQPQHF.

The V and J genes are TRBV18 and TRBJ2-2; 7 bases fit TRBD1. V dropped 8 bases and J dropped 4; count of bases not matched to a gene: 10. CDR1 and CDR2 (germline): KGHSH, LQKENI. This CDR3 is 15 amino acids long. The CDR3 spells CASPTGARSTGELFF. The CDR3, as DNA: TGTGCCAGCCCTACAGGGGCGAGATCCACCGGGGAGCTGTTTTTT. Supplemented by reference TRBV18 and TRBJ2-2, the full variable domain reads NAGVMQNPRHLVRRRGQEARLRCSPMKGHSHVYWYRQLPEEGLKFMVYLQKENIIDESGMPKERFSAEFPKEGPSILRIQQVVRGDSAAYFCASPTGARSTGELFFGEGSRLTVL.

The genes are TRBV6-5 and TRBJ1-1; 8 nucleotides agree with TRBD1. V lost 5 bases to trimming and J lost 12 bases; unmatched junction nucleotides: 11. This CDR3 has 13 amino acids. Germline V gene lookup returns CDR1 MNHEY and CDR2 SVGAGI. The DNA of the CDR3 is TGTGCCAGCAGTATGGACAGGGCGGTCGTGACTTTCTTT. It encodes CASSMDRAVVTFF.

The J gene is TRBJ2-7, the V gene TRBV5-6, with D perhaps TRBD1 or TRBD2 (6 bases each). From germline, CDR1 is SGHDT and CDR2 YYEEEE. Trimming stripped 1 base from V and 2 bases from J, with 10 bases between. This CDR3 has 14 amino acids. CDR3 sequence reads: CASSLWGAPYEQYV. The CDR3 bases are TGTGCCAGCAGCTTGTGGGGGGCTCCCTACGAGCAGTACGTC.